These 21 T cell receptor beta chains came from one sample sequenced in a study of blood T cell repertoires in COVID-19. The protocol was immunoSEQ multiplex PCR, while the TCRdb copy is restricted to in-frame clones and leaves out a portion. The table shows more than 130,000 clones, with about 80% occurring only once. The sequenced sample consisted of peripheral blood. The receptors stem from a human donor in a cohort sampled during active COVID-19.

The CDR3 bases are TGTGCCAGCAGCGCACCCGGGACAGACACTGAAGCTTTCTTT. Protein sequence: CASSAPGTDTEAFF. The gene calls are TRBV9 and TRBJ1-1, with 7 positions matching TRBD1. This CDR3 spans 14 amino acids. Per germline, CDR1 SGDLS and CDR2 YYNGEE. J was trimmed by 3 bases and V by 3 bases; bases with no gene match: 5.

For the CDR3, the DNA is TGTGCCAGCAGCACCGGACAGCCTACCTACGAGCAGTACTTC. Protein product: CASSTGQPTYEQYF. The rearrangement uses TRBV7-2 and TRBJ2-7, with D possibly TRBD1 on 6 matching bases. Trimming pared 5 bases from V and 2 bases from J, leaving 13 bases between. The CDR3 spans 14 residues. Germline V CDR1 and CDR2: SGHTA, FQGNSA.

DNA for the CDR3: TGTGCCAGCAGCCCTCGCGGGGCGCTGAGGGTCTTTGGGGCCAACGTCCTGACTTTC. Protein sequence: CASSPRGALRVFGANVLTF. The chain recombines TRBV4-2 with TRBJ2-6; a possible D gene is TRBD2 (6 bases). V gave up 4 bases and J gave up 3 bases, with 22 bases separating them. CDR3 length: 19 residues. Germline lookup yields CDR1 LGHNA and CDR2 YNFKEQ.

The chain has TRBV14 and TRBJ2-1; 13 positions match TRBD2. The junction had 8 bases not matched to a gene; V was cut back by 4 bases and J by 5 bases. Per germline, CDR1 SGHDN and CDR2 FVKESK. CDR3 length equals 17 residues. As DNA, the CDR3 is TGTGCCAGCAGCCGGCGGACTAGCGGGGGCCCAAACAATGAGCAGTTCTTC. This sequence encodes CASSRRTSGGPNNEQFF.

The chain carries TRBV6-6 and TRBJ1-2; the D is unclear. Germline V gene data show CDR1 as MNHNY and CDR2 as SVGAGI (reference sequence). V was shortened by 3 bases and J by 8 bases, with 7 bases between the two germline ends. This CDR3 is 11 amino acids long. CDR3 coding DNA: TGTGCCAGCAGTTATATGTTGGGCTACACCTTC. This encodes CASSYMLGYTF.

V and J are TRBV21-1 and TRBJ1-2. TRBV21-1 is noted as a pseudogene. The CDR3 contains 11 residues. CDR3 sequence reads: CASSIEYGYTF. The CDR3 region has the DNA TGTGCCAGCAGCATCGAGTATGGCTACACCTTC.

This chain connects TRBV27 to TRBJ2-3; unclear D gene. Germline lookup yields CDR1 MNHEY and CDR2 SMNVEV (reference sequence). Between the trimmed V and J ends, which lost 6 bases and 2 bases, there was a span of 12 bases. The CDR3 extends over 14 amino acids. Here the CDR3 DNA reads TGTGCCAGCAGAGTCACTCTCTCCACAGATACGCAGTATTTT. This codes for CASRVTLSTDTQYF.

This clone appeared a few times. V gene TRBV18 combines with J gene TRBJ1-1; D is unclear. The germline V gene has CDR1 KGHSH and CDR2 LQKENI. Trimming took off 3 bases at V and 6 bases at J, with 11 bases between the two ends. The CDR3 sequence is 13 residues long. This CDR3 is CASSPDPEAEAFF. Written as DNA, the CDR3 is TGTGCCAGCTCACCTGACCCAGAGGCTGAAGCTTTCTTT.

The rearrangement uses TRBV7-3 and TRBJ2-6; 9 bases match TRBD2. The CDR3 runs to 18 residues. The V gene end was trimmed by 2 bases and the J gene end by 0 bases; junction bases not matched to a gene: 5. Per germline, CDR1 SGHTA and CDR2 FQGTGA. The CDR3 DNA is TGTGCCAGCAGCTTAGGACTAGCGAGGACCTCTGGGGCCAACGTCCTGACTTTC. Translating gives CASSLGLARTSGANVLTF.

In DNA form, the CDR3 reads TGTGCCAGCAGTTACTCAGCGGGGGGGAACCAAGAGACCCAGTACTTC. Amino acids: CASSYSAGGNQETQYF. V and J are TRBV6-2 or TRBV6-3 and TRBJ2-5; 10 positions match TRBD2. The J segment lost 0 bases and the V segment lost 0 bases, leaving 1 base of the junction unmatched. CDR3 length equals 16 residues. Germline loops: CDR1 MNHEY, CDR2 SVGEGT.

The chain recombines TRBV19 with TRBJ2-7; D might be TRBD2 (6 bases). V was cut by 6 bases and J by 2 bases, with 26 bases left in between. This CDR3 comprises 18 residues. Germline values: CDR1 LNHDA, CDR2 SQIVND (reference sequence). The chain's CDR3 is CASSRPLSRGGLAYEQYF. The CDR3 DNA reads as TGTGCCAGTAGCCGCCCGCTTTCTCGGGGAGGTTTAGCCTACGAGCAGTACTTC.

The chain joins TRBV29-1 to TRBJ1-1, with 8 bases lining up with TRBD1. This CDR3 contains 13 residues. Per the germline V gene, CDR1 is SQVTM and CDR2 is ANQGSEA. The CDR3 here is CGLPGTGNTEAFF. The CDR3, as DNA: TGCGGACTCCCCGGGACAGGGAACACTGAAGCTTTCTTT.

The chain is built from TRBV7-9 and TRBJ2-3; maybe TRBD2 (6 bases). The CDR3 has 15 amino acids. Germline-derived CDR1 and CDR2 are SEHNR and FQNEAQ (reference sequence). V was trimmed by 5 bases and J by 2 bases, leaving 14 bases between them. CDR3 sequence (DNA): TGTGCCAGCAGCCTCGGAGGGGTGGCCACAGATACGCAGTATTTT. Translating it yields CASSLGGVATDTQYF.

The genes are TRBV7-2 and TRBJ1-4; 11 bases fit TRBD1. CDR1 and CDR2 (germline): SGHTA, FQGNSA. With 4 bases clipped from V and 7 bases from J, the junction kept 2 bases outside the gene matches. The CDR3 loop spans 14 amino acids. In DNA form, the CDR3 reads TGTGCCAGCAGCTGGACAGGGGGCGGTGAAAAACTGTTTTTT. It codes for CASSWTGGGEKLFF.

This chain joins TRBV6-7 and TRBJ2-7; 10 bases fit TRBD1. TRBV6-7 is filed as an ORF, its function uncertain. V gave up 0 bases and J gave up 5 bases; unmatched junction bases: 7. This CDR3 region has 16 residues. This CDR3 reads CASSYSTTGGRDEQYF. CDR3 nucleotide sequence: TGTGCCAGCAGTTACTCCACGACAGGGGGCCGGGACGAGCAGTACTTC.

This CDR3 is CASSLTRPGTSGEGEQFF. The CDR3 nucleotides read TGCGCCAGCAGCTTGACACGGCCCGGGACTAGCGGGGAAGGGGAGCAGTTCTTC. The gene calls are TRBV5-1 and TRBJ2-1, with 13 bases that match TRBD2. This CDR3 has 18 amino acids. The ends lost 1 base at V and 10 bases at J; junction bases unmatched: 14. CDR1 is SGHRS, CDR2 YFSETQ, per germline. The variable domain in full, completed from reference TRBV5-1 and TRBJ2-1, reads KAGVTQTPRYLIKTRGQQVTLSCSPISGHRSVSWYQQTPGQGLQFLFEYFSETQRNKGNFPGRFSGRQFSNSRSEMNVSTLELGDSALYLCASSLTRPGTSGEGEQFFGPGTRLTVL.

The rearrangement links TRBV15 to TRBJ1-2, with a possible D match to TRBD1 (6 bases). Germline loops: CDR1 LNHNV, CDR2 YYDKDF (reference sequence). CDR3 length: 15 residues. V gave up 0 bases and J gave up 4 bases, with 12 bases separating them. The CDR3 spells CATSRDPQGFYGYTF. DNA of the CDR3: TGTGCCACCAGCAGAGATCCACAGGGATTCTATGGCTACACCTTC.

The genes are TRBV14 and TRBJ2-3; 9 nucleotides line up with TRBD2. The germline gives CDR1 SGHDN, CDR2 FVKESK. The CDR3 covers 15 residues. The ends lost 4 bases at V and 1 base at J; junction bases unmatched: 3. The CDR3 coding sequence is TGTGCCAGCAGCCCGATAGCGGGGGGCACAGATACGCAGTATTTT. Encoded protein: CASSPIAGGTDTQYF.

The chain links TRBV7-2 to TRBJ2-2, with 13 positions matching TRBD2. After removal of 5 bases from V and 5 bases from J, the junction contained 11 bases not matched to a gene. Germline lookup yields CDR1 SGHTA and CDR2 FQGNSA. This CDR3 spans 18 amino acids. The DNA for the CDR3 is TGTGCCAGCAGCCCAGCACTAGCGGGGGGGTCTAGGACCGGGGAGCTGTTTTTT. Translating it yields CASSPALAGGSRTGELFF.

This clone has a single count. The chain has TRBV4-1 and TRBJ2-2, with TRBD2 matching over 9 bases. Germline V gene data show CDR1 as MGHRA and CDR2 as YSYEKL. This CDR3 comprises 16 residues. V trimming: 1 base; J trimming: 7 bases; junction bases outside the gene matches: 7. DNA for the CDR3: TGCGCCAGCAGCCAAGCCCAGGGACTAGCAGTCGGGGAGCTGTTTTTT. Translation: CASSQAQGLAVGELFF.

The J gene is TRBJ1-6, the V gene TRBV9; possibly TRBD1 for D (6 bases). Trimming left V 3 bases short and J 5 bases short, with 12 bases between. Looked up from germline, CDR1 is SGDLS and CDR2 is YYNGEE. The CDR3 runs 15 residues. The CDR3 sequence: CASSARSGDNSPLHF. DNA of the CDR3: TGTGCCAGCAGCGCCCGATCAGGGGATAATTCACCCCTCCACTTT.